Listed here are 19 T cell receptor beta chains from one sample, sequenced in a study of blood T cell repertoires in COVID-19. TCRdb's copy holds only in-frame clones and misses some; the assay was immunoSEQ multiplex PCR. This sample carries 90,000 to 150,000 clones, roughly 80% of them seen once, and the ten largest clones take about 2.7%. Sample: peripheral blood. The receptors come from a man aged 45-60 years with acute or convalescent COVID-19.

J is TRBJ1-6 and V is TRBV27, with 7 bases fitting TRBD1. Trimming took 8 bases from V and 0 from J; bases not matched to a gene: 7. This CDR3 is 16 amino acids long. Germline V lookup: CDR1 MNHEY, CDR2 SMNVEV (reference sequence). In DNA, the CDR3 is TGTGCCAGCTGTCCGGACAGGAGCTCCTATAATTCACCCCTCCACTTT. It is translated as CASCPDRSSYNSPLHF.

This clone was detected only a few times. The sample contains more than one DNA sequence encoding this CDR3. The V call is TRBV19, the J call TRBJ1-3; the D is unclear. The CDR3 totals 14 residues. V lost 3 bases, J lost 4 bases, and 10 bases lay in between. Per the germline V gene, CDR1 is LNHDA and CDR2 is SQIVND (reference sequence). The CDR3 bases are TGTGCCAGTAGTATGGCGGGAGCGGGAAACACCATATATTTT. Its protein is CASSMAGAGNTIYF. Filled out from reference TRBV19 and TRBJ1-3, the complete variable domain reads DGGITQSPKYLFRKEGQNVTLSCEQNLNHDAMYWYRQDPGQGLRLIYYSQIVNDFQKGDIAEGYSVSREKKESFPLTVTSAQKNPTAFYLCASSMAGAGNTIYFGEGSWLTVV.

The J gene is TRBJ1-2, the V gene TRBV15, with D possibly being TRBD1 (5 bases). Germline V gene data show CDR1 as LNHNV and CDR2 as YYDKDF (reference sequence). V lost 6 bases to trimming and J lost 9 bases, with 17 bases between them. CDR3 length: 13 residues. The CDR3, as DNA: TGTGCCACCAGAGAGATTTGGGGGGAGAGCTACACCTTC. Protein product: CATREIWGESYTF.

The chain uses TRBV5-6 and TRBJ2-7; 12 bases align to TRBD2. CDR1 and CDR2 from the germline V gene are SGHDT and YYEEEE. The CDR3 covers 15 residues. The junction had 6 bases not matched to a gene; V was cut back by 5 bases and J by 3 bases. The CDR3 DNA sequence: TGTGCCAGCAGTCCCGGACTAGCGGGGAACTACGAGCAGTACTTC. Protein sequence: CASSPGLAGNYEQYF.

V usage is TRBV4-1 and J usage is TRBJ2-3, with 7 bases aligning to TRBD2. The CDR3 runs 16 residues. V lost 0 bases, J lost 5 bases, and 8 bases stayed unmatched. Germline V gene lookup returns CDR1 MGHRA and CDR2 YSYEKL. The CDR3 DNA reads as TGCGCCAGCAGCCAAGATCTTGCGGGAGAGGGAGATACGCAGTATTTT. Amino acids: CASSQDLAGEGDTQYF.

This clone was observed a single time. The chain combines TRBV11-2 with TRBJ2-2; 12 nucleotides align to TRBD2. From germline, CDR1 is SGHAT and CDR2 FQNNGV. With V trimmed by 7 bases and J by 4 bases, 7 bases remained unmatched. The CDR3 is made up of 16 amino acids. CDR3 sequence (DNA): TGTGCCAGCACCTCCTCGGGACTAGCGGGCACCGGGGAGCTGTTTTTT. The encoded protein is CASTSSGLAGTGELFF. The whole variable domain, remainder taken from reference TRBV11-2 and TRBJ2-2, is EAGVAQSPRYKIIEKRQSVAFWCNPISGHATLYWYQQILGQGPKLLIQFQNNGVVDDSQLPKDRFSAERLKGVDSTLKIQPAKLEDSAVYLCASTSSGLAGTGELFFGEGSRLTVL.

CDR3 protein: CASSMTSGSLIAKNIQYF. The CDR3 DNA follows: TGTGCCAGTAGTATGACTAGCGGGAGCTTGATAGCCAAAAACATTCAGTACTTC. The chain uses TRBV19 and TRBJ2-4, with 12 bases aligning to TRBD2. CDR3 length equals 18 residues. Germline CDR1 is LNHDA and CDR2 is SQIVND (reference sequence). V trimming: 3 bases; J trimming: 0 bases; junction bases outside the gene matches: 6.

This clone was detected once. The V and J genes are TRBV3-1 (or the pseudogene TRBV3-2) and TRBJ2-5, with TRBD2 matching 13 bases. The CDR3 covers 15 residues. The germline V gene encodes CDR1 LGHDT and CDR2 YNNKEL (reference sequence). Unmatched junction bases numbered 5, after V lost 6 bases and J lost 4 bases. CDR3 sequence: CASRRTSGGGETQYF. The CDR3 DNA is TGTGCCAGCAGACGCACTAGCGGGGGGGGAGAGACCCAGTACTTC.

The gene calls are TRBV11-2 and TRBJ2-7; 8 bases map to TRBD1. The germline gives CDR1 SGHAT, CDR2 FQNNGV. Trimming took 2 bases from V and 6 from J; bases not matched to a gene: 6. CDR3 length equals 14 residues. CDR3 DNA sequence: TGTGCCAGCAGCTTAACCAGGGGGCTTATCGAGCAGTACTTC. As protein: CASSLTRGLIEQYF.

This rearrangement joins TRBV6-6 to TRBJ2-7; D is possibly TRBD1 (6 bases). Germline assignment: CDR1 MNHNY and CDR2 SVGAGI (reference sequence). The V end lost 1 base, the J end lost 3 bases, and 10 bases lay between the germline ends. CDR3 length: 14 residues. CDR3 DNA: TGTGCCAGCAGTTACTGGGACATACTCTACGAGCAGTACTTC. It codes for CASSYWDILYEQYF.

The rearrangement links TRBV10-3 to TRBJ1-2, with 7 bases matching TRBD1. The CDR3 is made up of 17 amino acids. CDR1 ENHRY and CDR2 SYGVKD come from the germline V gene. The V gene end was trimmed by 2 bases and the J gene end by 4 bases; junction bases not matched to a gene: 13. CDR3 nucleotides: TGTGCCATCAGTGAGCCAAGACCGGGACAGCATTTCTATGGCTACACCTTC. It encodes CAISEPRPGQHFYGYTF.

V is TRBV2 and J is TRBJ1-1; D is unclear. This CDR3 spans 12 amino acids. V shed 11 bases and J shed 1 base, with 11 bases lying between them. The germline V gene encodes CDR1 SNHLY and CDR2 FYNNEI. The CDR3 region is CAGRRGNTEAFF. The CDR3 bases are TGTGCCGGTAGACGGGGGAACACTGAAGCTTTCTTT. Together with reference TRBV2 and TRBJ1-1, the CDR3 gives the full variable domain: EPEVTQTPSHQVTQMGQEVILRCVPISNHLYFYWYRQILGQKVEFLVSFYNNEISEKSEIFDDQFSVERPDGSNFTLKIRSTKLEDSAMYFCAGRRGNTEAFFGQGTRLTVV.

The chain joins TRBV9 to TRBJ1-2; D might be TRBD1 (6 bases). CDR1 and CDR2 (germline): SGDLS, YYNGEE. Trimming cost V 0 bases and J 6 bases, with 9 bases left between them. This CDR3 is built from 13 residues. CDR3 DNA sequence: TGTGCCAGCAGCGTAGATAGGGGGAATGGCTACACCTTC. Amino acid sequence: CASSVDRGNGYTF.

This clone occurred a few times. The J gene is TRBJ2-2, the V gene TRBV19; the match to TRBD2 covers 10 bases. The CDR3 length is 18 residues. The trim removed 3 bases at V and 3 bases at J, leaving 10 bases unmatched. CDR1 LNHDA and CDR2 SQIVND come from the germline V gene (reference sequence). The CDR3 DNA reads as TGTGCCAGTAGTATGATACCGGGACTAGCGAGGTACACCGGGGAGCTGTTTTTT. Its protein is CASSMIPGLARYTGELFF.

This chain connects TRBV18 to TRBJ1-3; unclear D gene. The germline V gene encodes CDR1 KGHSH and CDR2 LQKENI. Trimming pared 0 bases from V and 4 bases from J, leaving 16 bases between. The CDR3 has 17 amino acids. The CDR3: CASSPPPGSKGGNTIYF. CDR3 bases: TGTGCCAGCTCACCACCCCCTGGGAGTAAGGGAGGAAACACCATATATTTT. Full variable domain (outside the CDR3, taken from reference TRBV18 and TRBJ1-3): NAGVMQNPRHLVRRRGQEARLRCSPMKGHSHVYWYRQLPEEGLKFMVYLQKENIIDESGMPKERFSAEFPKEGPSILRIQQVVRGDSAAYFCASSPPPGSKGGNTIYFGEGSWLTVV.

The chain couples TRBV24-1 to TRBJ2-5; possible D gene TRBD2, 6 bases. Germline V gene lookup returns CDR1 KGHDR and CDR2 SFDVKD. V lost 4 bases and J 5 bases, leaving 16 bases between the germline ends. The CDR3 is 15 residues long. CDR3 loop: CATSDRGPGGETQYF. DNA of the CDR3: TGTGCCACCAGTGACCGGGGCCCTGGGGGGGAGACCCAGTACTTC.

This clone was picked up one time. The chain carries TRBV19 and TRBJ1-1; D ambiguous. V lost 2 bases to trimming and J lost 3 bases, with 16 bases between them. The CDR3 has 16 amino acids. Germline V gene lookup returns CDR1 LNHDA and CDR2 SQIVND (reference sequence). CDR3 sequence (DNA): TGTGCCAGTAGTATAAGTGCGGGGAGAGGGCACACTGAAGCTTTCTTT. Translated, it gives CASSISAGRGHTEAFF.

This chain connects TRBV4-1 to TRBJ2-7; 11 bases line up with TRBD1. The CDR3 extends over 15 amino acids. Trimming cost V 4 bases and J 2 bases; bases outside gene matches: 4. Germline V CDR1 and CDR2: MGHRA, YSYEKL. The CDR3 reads CASSLGQGAAYEQYF. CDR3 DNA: TGCGCCAGCAGCCTAGGACAGGGGGCTGCCTACGAGCAGTACTTC.

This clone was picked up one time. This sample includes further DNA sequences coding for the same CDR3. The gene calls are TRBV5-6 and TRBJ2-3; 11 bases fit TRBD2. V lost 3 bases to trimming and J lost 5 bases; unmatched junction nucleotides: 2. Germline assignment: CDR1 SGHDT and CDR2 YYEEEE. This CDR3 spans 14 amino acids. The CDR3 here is CASSSLAGEDTQYF. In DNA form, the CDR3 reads TGTGCCAGCAGCTCACTAGCGGGAGAAGATACGCAGTATTTT.